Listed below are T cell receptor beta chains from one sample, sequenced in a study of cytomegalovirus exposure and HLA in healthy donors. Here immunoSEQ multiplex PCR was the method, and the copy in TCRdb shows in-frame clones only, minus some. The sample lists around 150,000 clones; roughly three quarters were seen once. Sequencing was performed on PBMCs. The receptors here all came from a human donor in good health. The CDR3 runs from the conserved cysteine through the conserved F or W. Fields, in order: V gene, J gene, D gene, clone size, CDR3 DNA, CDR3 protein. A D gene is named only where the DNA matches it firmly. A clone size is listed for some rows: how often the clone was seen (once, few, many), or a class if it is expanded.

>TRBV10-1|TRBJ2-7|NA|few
TGCGCCAGCAGTGAGAGCGGCAGATCCTACGAGCAGTACTTC
CASSESGRSYEQYF
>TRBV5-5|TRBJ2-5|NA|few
TGTGCCAGCAGCATGGACATCGCCGCGGTCCGGACCCAGTACTTC
CASSMDIAAVRTQYF
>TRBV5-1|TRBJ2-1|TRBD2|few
TGCGCCAGCAGCCCCCCGACTAGCGGGGGGTGGATGGACCATCTCAATGAGCAGTTCTTC
CASSPPTSGGWMDHLNEQFF
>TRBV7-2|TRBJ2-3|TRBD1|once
TGTGCCAGCAGCTCCCGACAGGGCGGCATGGGTACGCAGTATTTT
CASSSRQGGMGTQYF
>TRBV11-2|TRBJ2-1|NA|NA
TGTGCCAGCAGCTCCTTAATTAGCGGATTCTACAATGAGCAGTTCTTC
CASSSLISGFYNEQFF
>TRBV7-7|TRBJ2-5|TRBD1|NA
TGTGCCAGCAGCCCGGACAGGACGGAGACCCAGTACTTC
CASSPDRTETQYF
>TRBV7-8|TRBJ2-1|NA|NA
TGTGCCAGCAGCTTAGGACTAGGGAATGAGCAGTTCTTC
CASSLGLGNEQFF
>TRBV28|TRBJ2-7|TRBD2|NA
TGTGCCAGCCTACAGCCGGGAGGCCCCTACGAGCAGTACTTC
CASLQPGGPYEQYF
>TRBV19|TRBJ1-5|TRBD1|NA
TGTGCCAGTAGCCAACTGACCGGGACAGGGTATCAGCCCCAGCATTTT
CASSQLTGTGYQPQHF
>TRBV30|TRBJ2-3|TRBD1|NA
TGTGCCTGGAGTCCTCGACAGGGGACTGGGACAGATACGCAGTATTTT
CAWSPRQGTGTDTQYF
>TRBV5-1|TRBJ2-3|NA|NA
TGCGCCAGCAGCTTGGGACTGACGCCAGATACGCAGTATTTT
CASSLGLTPDTQYF
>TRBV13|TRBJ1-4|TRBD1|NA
TGTGCCAGCAGCTCGACCGGGACAGGGAGCGGTGGAGGGGATGAAAAACTGTTTTTT
CASSSTGTGSGGGDEKLFF
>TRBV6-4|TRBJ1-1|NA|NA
TGTGCCAGCAGTCTAGAGGGCGCGATGAACACTGAAGCTTTCTTT
CASSLEGAMNTEAFF
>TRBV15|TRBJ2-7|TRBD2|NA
TGTGCCACCAGCTGGGGACTAGCGGGTGTCTACGAGCAGTACTTC
CATSWGLAGVYEQYF
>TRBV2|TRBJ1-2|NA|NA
TGTGCCAGCAGTGAAGCGGGCAGAACCTATGGCTACACCTTC
CASSEAGRTYGYTF
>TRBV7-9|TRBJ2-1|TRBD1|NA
TGTGCCAGCACACCCCCGGACAGGGTGGGGGGTGAGCAGTTCTTC
CASTPPDRVGGEQFF
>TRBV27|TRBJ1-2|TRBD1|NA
TGTGCCAGCAGTTCAAGGGGACAGGGAAGGGGCTATGGCTACACCTTC
CASSSRGQGRGYGYTF
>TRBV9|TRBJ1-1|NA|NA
TGTGCCAGCAGCGTAGTGGGGACGGGGGGAAATGAAGCTTTCTTT
CASSVVGTGGNEAFF
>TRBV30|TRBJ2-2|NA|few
TGTGCCTGGAGTGTAGGTTGGCCGGGCGGGGAGCTGTTTTTT
CAWSVGWPGGELFF
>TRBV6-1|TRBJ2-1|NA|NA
TGTGCCAGCCTCAGGGCAGGGTATTATGAGCAGTTCTTC
CASLRAGYYEQFF
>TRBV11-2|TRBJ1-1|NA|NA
TGTGCCAGCAGCTCCCAGGGTGATGAAGCTTTCTTT
CASSSQGDEAFF
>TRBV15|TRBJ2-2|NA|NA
TGTGCCACCAGCAGAGCCAACGGGGAGCTGTTTTTT
CATSRANGELFF
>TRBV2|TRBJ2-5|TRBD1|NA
TGTGCCAGCAGTCCTCTCTGGACAGGCGGGGAGACCCAGTACTTC
CASSPLWTGGETQYF
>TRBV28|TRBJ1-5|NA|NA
TGTGCCGGTCAACAGGGAGTTCAGCCCCAGCATTTT
CAGQQGVQPQHF
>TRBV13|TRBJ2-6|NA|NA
TGTGCCAGCACCGAGGTCGGGGCTGGGGCCAACGTCCTGACTTTC
CASTEVGAGANVLTF
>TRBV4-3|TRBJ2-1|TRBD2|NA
TGCGCCAGCAGCCAAGCGGAAGGGTCCGGACTAGCGGGAGTTGAGCAGTTCTTC
CASSQAEGSGLAGVEQFF
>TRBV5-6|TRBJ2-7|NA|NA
TGTGCCAGCAAGGGGAACCCAGGGGTCCGGTACGAGCAGTACTTC
CASKGNPGVRYEQYF
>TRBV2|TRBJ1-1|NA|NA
TGTGCCAGCAGTGAAGCGCGAGGATACACTGAAGCTTTCTTT
CASSEARGYTEAFF
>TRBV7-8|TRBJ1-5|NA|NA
TGTGCCAGCAGCTTAGGGGAGGGCAATCAGCCCCAGCATTTT
CASSLGEGNQPQHF
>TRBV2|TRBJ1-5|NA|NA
TGTGCCAGCAGTTCCGGGGGTATCCAGCCCCAGCATTTT
CASSSGGIQPQHF
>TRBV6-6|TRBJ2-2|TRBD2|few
TGTGCCTCCAGGGAGGGTCCGGACACCGGGGAGCTGTTTTTT
CASREGPDTGELFF
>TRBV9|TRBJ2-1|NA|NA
TGTGCCAGCAGCGCCCCCTGGGGAGGATTCAATGAGCAGTTCTTC
CASSAPWGGFNEQFF
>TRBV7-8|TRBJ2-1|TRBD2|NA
TGTGCCAGCAGCCCGCCCAGGGCGGGCGGGAGGACCTACAATGAGCAGTTCTTC
CASSPPRAGGRTYNEQFF
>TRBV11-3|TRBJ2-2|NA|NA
TGTGCCAGCAGCCCACGGACAGTGAACACCGGGGAGCTGTTTTTT
CASSPRTVNTGELFF
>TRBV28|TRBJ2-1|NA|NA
TGTGCCAGCAGTTTTGGGGGGCAGGGGGGATTCGATGAGCAGTTCTTC
CASSFGGQGGFDEQFF
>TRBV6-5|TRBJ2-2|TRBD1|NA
TGTGCCAGCATTGACAGGGCCGGGGAGCTGTTTTTT
CASIDRAGELFF
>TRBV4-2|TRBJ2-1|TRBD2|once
TGTGCCAGCAAGGCGGCTAGCGGAAGTCCAAATGAGCAGTTCTTC
CASKAASGSPNEQFF
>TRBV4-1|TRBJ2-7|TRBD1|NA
TGCGCCAGCAGCCAGCCCCGGGACAGGCTGCACGAGCAGTACTTC
CASSQPRDRLHEQYF
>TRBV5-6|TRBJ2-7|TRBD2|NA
TGTGCCAGCAGCCCCCGGGTGAGGGGAGCGGGGGGCTTCACCTACGAGCAGTACTTC
CASSPRVRGAGGFTYEQYF
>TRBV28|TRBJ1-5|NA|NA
TGTGCCACCGAGGTACCTCAGGGAAGGGGTCAGCCCCAGCATTTT
CATEVPQGRGQPQHF
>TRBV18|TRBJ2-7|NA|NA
TGTGCCAGCTCACACGAAACTACTTTGGCGCAGTACTTC
CASSHETTLAQYF